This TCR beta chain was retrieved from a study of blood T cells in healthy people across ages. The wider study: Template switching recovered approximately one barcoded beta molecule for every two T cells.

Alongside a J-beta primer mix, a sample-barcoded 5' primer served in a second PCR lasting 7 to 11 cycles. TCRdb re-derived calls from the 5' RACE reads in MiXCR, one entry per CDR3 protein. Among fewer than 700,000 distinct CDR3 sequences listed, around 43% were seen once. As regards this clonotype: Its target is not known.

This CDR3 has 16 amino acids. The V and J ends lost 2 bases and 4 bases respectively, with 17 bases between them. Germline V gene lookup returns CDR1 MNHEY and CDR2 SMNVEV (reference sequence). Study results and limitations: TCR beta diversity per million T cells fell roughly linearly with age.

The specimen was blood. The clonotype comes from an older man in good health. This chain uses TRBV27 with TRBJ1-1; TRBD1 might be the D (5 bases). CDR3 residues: CASSLVSPGEATEAFF. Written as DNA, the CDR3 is TGTGCCAGCAGTTTAGTTTCGCCGGGGGAGGCCACTGAAGCTTTCTTT.